This T cell receptor (beta chain) was identified in a study of T-cell reconstitution after alpha-beta-depleted transplantation in children. Whole-study results and caveats: About two months after transplant, alpha-beta T cells reportedly came from several hundred expanded graft clones.

Researchers prepared the TCRbeta library using unique molecular identifiers, the study reports. TCRdb ran MiXCR on the PCR reads and lists one entry per CDR3 protein. Of about 260,000 distinct CDR3 sequences in the sample, roughly 8% were seen once. This clonotype was seen many times. Its antigen is unknown. The V and J ends lost 2 bases and 8 bases, in that order; junction bases with no gene match: 5. In germline, CDR1 is SQVTM, CDR2 ANQGSEA. This CDR3 has 13 amino acids. The sequences come from PBMCs, mostly from graft donor cells, collected 180 days after TCRalphabeta/CD19-depleted stem cell transplant. The chain joins TRBV29-1 to TRBJ2-2, with 7 bases that match TRBD1. This clonotype originated in a male patient younger than 18 who had a stem cell transplant for acute lymphoblastic leukemia, so the T cells may come from the graft donor. Here the CDR3 DNA reads TGCAGCGTTGAATATAGGGGGCGAGGGGAGCTGTTTTTT. Translating gives CSVEYRGRGELFF.